The 30 T cell receptor beta chains listed next were all sequenced from one sample in a study of shared clonotypes between healthy human individuals. Naive CD8 cells lacked CD45RO and underwent positive selection for CCR7, leaving out terminally differentiated effector memory CD45RA+ cells. The data were produced by immunoSEQ multiplex PCR, yet TCRdb's version contains in-frame clones alone and is incomplete. The sample has approximately 2,000,000 clones, around 93% seen once. The source material was naive CD8+ T cells from PBMCs. These receptors all come from a man aged 18 to 35 in good health. Some clones in this sample may be carry-over from other donors' samples.

The chain employs TRBV27 and TRBJ2-3; 10 nucleotides match TRBD2. CDR1 is MNHEY, CDR2 SMNVEV, per germline (reference sequence). The CDR3 runs to 17 residues. V trimming: 0 bases; J trimming: 0 bases; junction bases outside the gene matches: 3. CDR3 loop: CASSLSPSGSSTDTQYF. CDR3 coding DNA: TGTGCCAGCAGTTTATCGCCTAGCGGGAGCAGCACAGATACGCAGTATTTT.

The chain is built from TRBV11-1 and TRBJ2-7; no firm D call. The CDR3 runs 14 residues. Trimming stripped 2 bases from V and 2 bases from J, with 10 bases between. From germline, CDR1 is SGHAT and CDR2 FQDESV (reference sequence). CDR3 protein: CASSLLGLPYEQYF. CDR3 DNA: TGTGCCAGCAGCTTATTGGGCCTGCCCTACGAGCAGTACTTC.

Remarks on this clone: Additional DNA sequences in this sample encode the identical CDR3. J is TRBJ1-1 and V is TRBV2; D remains unclear. Trimming removed 3 bases from V and 1 base from J, with 6 bases in between. CDR1 is SNHLY, CDR2 FYNNEI, per germline. The CDR3 sequence is 13 residues long. The CDR3 spells CASSDPRNTEAFF. CDR3 bases: TGTGCCAGCAGTGATCCCAGGAACACTGAAGCTTTCTTT.

The rearrangement joins TRBV27 to TRBJ2-7, with D possibly matching TRBD2 (6 bases). V was shortened by 8 bases and J by 1 base, with 12 bases between the two germline ends. This CDR3 is 13 amino acids long. Germline CDR1 reads MNHEY; CDR2 reads SMNVEV (reference sequence). The CDR3 DNA reads TGTGCCAGCGGAGCGGGCTGGTCCTACGAGCAGTACTTC. This codes for CASGAGWSYEQYF.

V is TRBV7-2 and J is TRBJ1-1, with a tentative D call TRBD1 (5 bases). The germline CDR1 and CDR2 sequences are SGHTA and FQGNSA. This CDR3 has 12 amino acids. Trimming took off 5 bases at V and 8 bases at J, with 12 bases between the two ends. CDR3 region: CASSHRGTEAFF. CDR3 bases: TGTGCCAGCAGCCACCGTGGGACGGAAGCTTTCTTT. Based on the CDR3 plus reference TRBV7-2 and TRBJ1-1, the full variable domain is GAGVSQSPSNKVTEKGKDVELRCDPISGHTALYWYRQSLGQGLEFLIYFQGNSAPDKSGLPSDRFSAERTGGSVSTLTIQRTQQEDSAVYLCASSHRGTEAFFGQGTRLTVV.

Concerning this clone: The same CDR3 arises from other DNA sequences in this sample as well. The gene calls are TRBV19 and TRBJ2-1, with a weak D call TRBD2 (5 bases). The CDR3 totals 13 residues. Germline V gene sequence: CDR1 LNHDA, CDR2 SQIVND (reference sequence). With 6 bases removed from V and 1 base from J, the gap between germline ends came to 7 bases. CDR3 sequence (DNA): TGTGCCAGTAGGGACTCTTCCTACAATGAGCAGTTCTTC. Translating gives CASRDSSYNEQFF.

The genes are TRBV4-3 and TRBJ2-7; 8 bases are shared with TRBD1. The germline gives CDR1 LGHNA, CDR2 YSLEER. The CDR3 has 16 amino acids. Unmatched junction bases numbered 7, after V lost 1 base and J lost 2 bases. This CDR3 reads CASSQGPDRATYEQYF. The CDR3 DNA reads TGCGCCAGCAGCCAAGGCCCGGACAGGGCTACCTACGAGCAGTACTTC.

The chain employs TRBV14 and TRBJ2-2; D might be TRBD1 (6 bases). The V end was cut by 0 bases, the J end by 5 bases, with 13 bases between. This CDR3 has 16 amino acids. Germline values: CDR1 SGHDN, CDR2 FVKESK. CDR3 DNA: TGTGCCAGCAGCCAAGATCTGACAGGAGCGACCGGGGAGCTGTTTTTT. Protein: CASSQDLTGATGELFF.

The chain is built from TRBV7-9 and TRBJ2-5; TRBD1 matches at 9 bases. CDR1 is SEHNR and CDR2 is FQNEAQ in the germline V gene (reference sequence). J gave up 1 base and V 1 base, and 4 bases lay outside the gene matches. The CDR3 is 16 amino acids. In DNA form, the CDR3 reads TGTGCCAGCAGCTTAGTTGAGGGACAGGGCCAAGAGACCCAGTACTTC. It encodes CASSLVEGQGQETQYF.

This chain uses TRBV6-4 with TRBJ2-2, with D perhaps TRBD1 (5 bases). Germline V lookup: CDR1 MRHNA, CDR2 SNTAGT. Trimming shortened V by 0 bases and J by 5 bases, and 13 bases separated the two germline ends. CDR3 length: 16 amino acids. The CDR3 is CASSDSGPPGTGELFF. CDR3 bases: TGTGCCAGCAGTGACTCGGGGCCCCCCGGTACCGGGGAGCTGTTTTTT.

The chain has TRBV15 and TRBJ2-7; 7 bases align to TRBD1. Unmatched junction bases numbered 13, after V lost 5 bases and J lost 3 bases. CDR3 length equals 16 residues. The germline gives CDR1 LNHNV, CDR2 YYDKDF (reference sequence). CDR3 amino acids: CATSPHPPQGVYEQYF. DNA for the CDR3: TGTGCCACCAGCCCGCACCCCCCCCAGGGGGTCTACGAGCAGTACTTC.

The genes are TRBV16 and TRBJ2-7; the D is unclear. The CDR3 extends over 12 amino acids. Trimming shortened V by 0 bases and J by 5 bases, and 5 bases separated the two germline ends. CDR1 KGHSY and CDR2 FQNENV come from the germline V gene. CDR3 bases: TGTGCCAGCAGCCAATCAGACAACGAGCAGTACTTC. It encodes CASSQSDNEQYF.

This rearrangement joins TRBV15 to TRBJ2-1; D gene uncertain. Germline CDR1 reads LNHNV; CDR2 reads YYDKDF (reference sequence). This CDR3 is built from 15 residues. Trimming removed 0 bases from V and 6 bases from J, with 12 bases in between. CDR3 bases: TGTGCCACCAGCAGAGATTCGTCCTATCCCAATGAGCAGTTCTTC. Translated: CATSRDSSYPNEQFF.

This chain uses TRBV28 with TRBJ2-5; a possible D gene is TRBD2 (5 bases). This CDR3 is 14 amino acids long. The V end lost 5 bases, the J end lost 4 bases, and 14 bases lay between the germline ends. Per the germline V gene, CDR1 is MDHEN and CDR2 is SYDVKM. The CDR3 here is CASSLEGSGETQYF. In DNA form, the CDR3 reads TGTGCCAGCAGTCTAGAGGGTTCGGGAGAGACCCAGTACTTC.

CDR3 protein: CASSAPLGLAGVLTGELFF. CDR3 in DNA: TGTGCCAGCAGCGCCCCGCTGGGACTAGCGGGAGTGTTGACCGGGGAGCTGTTTTTT. This chain connects TRBV9 to TRBJ2-2; 14 positions match TRBD2. In germline, CDR1 is SGDLS, CDR2 YYNGEE. V lost 3 bases and J lost 5; bases outside the gene matches: 12. The CDR3 runs 19 residues.

This chain links TRBV11-2 with TRBJ1-1; unclear D gene. The CDR3 has 14 residues. Trimming took 3 bases from V and 0 from J, leaving 8 bases between them. Germline V gene data show CDR1 as SGHAT and CDR2 as FQNNGV. The CDR3 DNA sequence: TGTGCCAGCAGCTTCACTGGTGTGAACACTGAAGCTTTCTTT. Translated: CASSFTGVNTEAFF.

The J gene is TRBJ2-1, the V gene TRBV9; weak D call: TRBD2 (8 bases). The CDR3 has 15 amino acids. With 5 bases removed from V and 4 bases from J, the gap between germline ends came to 16 bases. In germline, CDR1 is SGDLS, CDR2 YYNGEE. CDR3 DNA sequence: TGTGCCAGCAGTCGGGAGGGGGCGGTATACAATGAGCAGTTCTTC. Translated: CASSREGAVYNEQFF.

The genes are TRBV19 and TRBJ2-7, with D unclear. The CDR3 loop spans 14 amino acids. Trimming removed 3 bases from V and 3 bases from J, with 12 bases in between. CDR1 is LNHDA and CDR2 is SQIVND in the germline V gene (reference sequence). CDR3 nucleotides: TGTGCCAGTAGTATTTATGCAGGCGGCTACGAGCAGTACTTC. Protein: CASSIYAGGYEQYF. The full variable domain, in which reference TRBV19 and TRBJ2-7 provide the parts outside the CDR3, is DGGITQSPKYLFRKEGQNVTLSCEQNLNHDAMYWYRQDPGQGLRLIYYSQIVNDFQKGDIAEGYSVSREKKESFPLTVTSAQKNPTAFYLCASSIYAGGYEQYFGPGTRLTVT.

V gene TRBV29-1 combines with J gene TRBJ1-2; TRBD1 agrees at 8 bases. Germline V lookup: CDR1 SQVTM, CDR2 ANQGSEA. The CDR3 sequence is 13 residues long. J gave up 5 bases and V 7 bases, and 9 bases lay outside the gene matches. This CDR3 is CSARARTGYGYTF. For the CDR3, the DNA is TGCAGCGCTCGGGCTAGGACAGGGTATGGCTACACCTTC.

The V call is TRBV5-6, the J call TRBJ2-6, with D tentatively TRBD1 or TRBD2 (5 bases each). The V gene's germline CDR1 is SGHDT and CDR2 YYEEEE. The CDR3 totals 18 residues. The V gene lost 4 bases and the J gene lost 3 bases, with 20 bases spanning the gap. The CDR3 nucleotides are TGTGCCAGCAGCCCCCCCGGGGCGTCTTGGGGTGGGGCCAACGTCCTGACTTTC. As protein: CASSPPGASWGGANVLTF.

The chain carries TRBV19 and TRBJ2-7; TRBD2 matches at 13 bases. This CDR3 contains 13 residues. With V trimmed by 8 bases and J by 5 bases, 3 bases remained unmatched. CDR1 and CDR2 from the germline V gene are LNHDA and SQIVND (reference sequence). The CDR3 bases are TGTGCCAGTCGGACTAGCGGGAGTAACGAGCAGTACTTC. Protein sequence: CASRTSGSNEQYF. Full variable domain (missing parts from reference TRBV19 and TRBJ2-7): DGGITQSPKYLFRKEGQNVTLSCEQNLNHDAMYWYRQDPGQGLRLIYYSQIVNDFQKGDIAEGYSVSREKKESFPLTVTSAQKNPTAFYLCASRTSGSNEQYFGPGTRLTVT.

This clone was seen once. CDR3 sequence reads: CASSQAPGLDEQFF. CDR3 nucleotides: TGCGCCAGCAGTCAGGCCCCGGGACTAGATGAGCAGTTCTTC. The gene calls are TRBV23-1 and TRBJ2-1; 8 bases are a match to TRBD2. TRBV23-1 is an ORF; its function is uncertain. Trimming took 3 bases from V and 8 from J; bases not matched to a gene: 6. The CDR3 has 14 residues.

The chain combines TRBV7-6 with TRBJ2-5, with unresolved D. The CDR3 extends over 11 amino acids. The germline V gene encodes CDR1 SGHVS and CDR2 FNYEAQ. Trimming removed 4 bases from V and 0 bases from J, with 0 bases in between. In nucleotides, the CDR3 is TGTGCCAGCAGCTACCAAGAGACCCAGTACTTC. Translation gives CASSYQETQYF.

This clone was counted a single time. J is TRBJ1-2 and V is TRBV6-1; D perhaps matches TRBD1 (6 bases). In germline, CDR1 is MNHNS, CDR2 SASEGT. The CDR3 sequence is 15 residues long. V was shortened by 3 bases and J by 4 bases, with 15 bases between the two germline ends. The CDR3 region has the DNA TGTGCCAGCAGTGATTACAGGGAACAGGCCTATGGCTACACCTTC. Translating gives CASSDYREQAYGYTF.

The V and J genes are TRBV30 and TRBJ1-1; 8 nucleotides agree with TRBD1. The CDR3 spans 13 residues. With 2 bases clipped from V and 4 bases from J, the junction kept 3 bases outside the gene matches. Germline CDR1 and CDR2: GTSNPN and SVGIG (reference sequence). CDR3 sequence: CAWSYRGSTEAFF. The CDR3, as DNA: TGTGCCTGGAGTTACAGGGGGAGCACTGAAGCTTTCTTT.

The V gene is TRBV6-1, the J gene TRBJ2-1, with TRBD2 identical over 8 bases. The V segment lost 5 bases and the J segment 8 bases; nucleotides outside the gene matches: 8. Per the germline V gene, CDR1 is MNHNS and CDR2 is SASEGT. CDR3 length: 14 residues. CDR3 DNA: TGTGCCAGCAGTCATATAGCGGGAAGCTATGAGCAGTTCTTC. Amino acid sequence: CASSHIAGSYEQFF.

The V call is TRBV6-5, the J call TRBJ1-5, with 7 bases identical to TRBD1. The germline CDR1 and CDR2 sequences are MNHEY and SVGAGI. V dropped 6 bases and J dropped 4; count of bases not matched to a gene: 9. CDR3 size: 15 residues. CDR3 amino acids: CASRKGQERNQPQHF. In DNA form, the CDR3 reads TGTGCCAGCAGAAAAGGACAGGAGAGGAATCAGCCCCAGCATTTT.

The CDR3 here is CASSLWQRDRYNEQFF. The CDR3 DNA follows: TGTGCCAGCAGCTTATGGCAGCGGGACAGATACAATGAGCAGTTCTTC. The J gene is TRBJ2-1, the V gene TRBV7-9; D is perhaps TRBD1 or TRBD2 (7 bases each). The V gene's germline CDR1 is SEHNR and CDR2 FQNEAQ (reference sequence). CDR3 length equals 16 residues. The germline V and J ends were trimmed by 2 bases and 4 bases, with 15 bases remaining between them.

Note on this clone: The sample holds other DNA sequences that translate to the same CDR3. The chain recombines TRBV27 with TRBJ2-7; D might be TRBD1 (5 bases). The CDR3 length is 12 residues. The V end lost 1 base, the J end lost 5 bases, and 6 bases lay between the germline ends. Germline values: CDR1 MNHEY, CDR2 SMNVEV (reference sequence). CDR3 nucleotide sequence: TGTGCCAGCAGTTTATTGGGGCACGAGCAGTACTTC. It encodes CASSLLGHEQYF.

The chain combines TRBV5-4 with TRBJ2-7; either TRBD1 or TRBD2 may fit D (5 bases each). V was pared by 4 bases and J by 4 bases, with 18 bases between. Germline CDR1 is SGHNT and CDR2 is YYREEE (reference sequence). The length of the CDR3 is 15 residues. The CDR3, as DNA: TGTGCCAGCAGCCAGGAGGAGGACAAAGGGTACGAGCAGTACTTC. It is translated as CASSQEEDKGYEQYF.